Reported below is one T cell receptor beta chain. The germline CDR1 and CDR2 sequences are SGHRS and YFSETQ. This CDR3 contains 16 residues. The germline V and J ends were trimmed by 1 base and 2 bases, with 16 bases remaining between them. This entry is derived from a study of T cell repertoires in cytomegalovirus infection. TCRdb re-analysed the reads in MiXCR, keeping a single row per CDR3 protein. The sample carries 560,000 or so distinct CDR3 sequences, about 17% recorded once. Sequencing was done on a sample of CD8+ T cells from PBMCs. The rearrangement uses TRBV5-1 and TRBJ2-7; D is perhaps TRBD1 (6 bases). The receptor comes from a human donor in good health (CMV status not recorded). Some clones in this sample may be carry-over from other donors' samples. The CDR3 sequence: CASSLPTTGSAYEQYF. The CDR3 bases are TGCGCCAGCAGCTTGCCGACCACAGGGTCGGCCTACGAGCAGTACTTC.